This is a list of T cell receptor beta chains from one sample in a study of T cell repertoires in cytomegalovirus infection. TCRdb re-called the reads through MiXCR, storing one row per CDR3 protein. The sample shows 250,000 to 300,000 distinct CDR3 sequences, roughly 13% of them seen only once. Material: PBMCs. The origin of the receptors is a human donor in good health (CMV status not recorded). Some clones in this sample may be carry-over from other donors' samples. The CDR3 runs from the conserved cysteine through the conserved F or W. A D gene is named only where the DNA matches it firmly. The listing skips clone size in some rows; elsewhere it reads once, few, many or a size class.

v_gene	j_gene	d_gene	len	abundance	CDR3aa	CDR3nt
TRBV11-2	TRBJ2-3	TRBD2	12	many	CASSGLADTQYF	TGTGCCAGCAGCGGACTAGCGGATACGCAGTATTTT
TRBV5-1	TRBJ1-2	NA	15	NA	CASSPGTRVENGYTF	TGCGCCAGCAGCCCTGGCACTCGAGTTGAAAATGGCTACACCTTC
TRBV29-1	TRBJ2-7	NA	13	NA	CSAATPIPYEQYF	TGCAGCGCTGCGACACCCATACCCTACGAGCAGTACTTC
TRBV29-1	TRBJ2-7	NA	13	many	CSVGGRPSYEQYF	TGCAGCGTTGGTGGAAGGCCCTCCTACGAGCAGTACTTC
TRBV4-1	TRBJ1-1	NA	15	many	CASSSDRPGGTEAFF	TGCGCCAGCAGCTCTGACCGACCTGGTGGCACTGAAGCTTTCTTT
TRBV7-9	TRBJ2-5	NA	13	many	CASSLVGEETQYF	TGTGCCAGCAGCTTAGTTGGGGAAGAGACCCAGTACTTC
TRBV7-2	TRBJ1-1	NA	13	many	CASSFSGNTEAFF	TGTGCCAGCAGCTTTTCCGGAAACACTGAAGCTTTCTTT
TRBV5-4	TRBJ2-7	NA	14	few	CASTRDGSYYEQYF	TGTGCCAGCACAAGAGATGGATCATACTACGAGCAGTACTTC
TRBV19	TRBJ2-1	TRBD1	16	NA	CASSIMGQGYGNEQFF	TGTGCCAGTAGTATAATGGGACAGGGTTACGGCAATGAGCAGTTCTTC
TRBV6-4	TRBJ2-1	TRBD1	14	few	CASSPGTGLNEQFF	TGTGCCAGCAGTCCCGGGACAGGGCTAAATGAGCAGTTCTTC
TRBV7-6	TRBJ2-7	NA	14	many	CASSLGMDFYEQYF	TGTGCCAGCAGCTTAGGAATGGATTTCTACGAGCAGTACTTC
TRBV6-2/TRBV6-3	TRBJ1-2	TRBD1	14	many	CASLPGQTFYGYTF	TGTGCCAGCCTTCCGGGACAGACTTTCTATGGCTACACCTTC
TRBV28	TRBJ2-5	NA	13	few	CASSLGFEETQYF	TGTGCCAGCAGTTTAGGGTTTGAGGAGACCCAGTACTTC
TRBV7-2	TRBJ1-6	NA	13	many	CASSLRDNSPLHF	TGTGCCAGCAGCTTAAGGGATAATTCACCCCTCCACTTT
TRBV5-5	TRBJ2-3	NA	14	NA	CASSSLLGTDTQYF	TGTGCCAGCAGCTCCCTCCTCGGGACAGATACGCAGTATTTT
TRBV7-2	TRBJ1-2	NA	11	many	CASSWMSGYTF	TGTGCCAGCAGCTGGATGTCTGGCTACACCTTC
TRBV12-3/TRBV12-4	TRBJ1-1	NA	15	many	CASSLSRGQGSEAFF	TGTGCCAGCAGTTTATCGCGGGGCCAGGGATCTGAAGCTTTCTTT
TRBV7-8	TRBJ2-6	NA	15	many	CASSLQQIKGVVLTF	TGTGCCAGCAGCTTACAACAGATCAAGGGAGTCGTCCTGACTTTC
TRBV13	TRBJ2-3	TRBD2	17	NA	CASSPGTSGGSTDTQYF	TGTGCCAGCAGCCCAGGGACTAGCGGGGGGTCGACAGATACGCAGTATTTT
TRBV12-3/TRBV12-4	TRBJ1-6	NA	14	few	CASSPGLRNSPLHF	TGTGCCAGCAGTCCGGGACTGAGGAATTCACCCCTCCACTTT
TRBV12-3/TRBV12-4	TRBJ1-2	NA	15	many	CASSLAYEHLDGYTF	TGTGCCAGCAGTTTAGCGTACGAACATTTGGATGGCTACACCTTC
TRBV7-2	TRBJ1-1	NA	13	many	CASSSGQNTEAFF	TGTGCCAGCAGCTCCGGACAGAACACTGAAGCTTTCTTT
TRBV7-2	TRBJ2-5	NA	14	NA	CASSLVGQKETQYF	TGTGCCAGCAGCTTAGTTGGACAGAAAGAGACCCAGTACTTC
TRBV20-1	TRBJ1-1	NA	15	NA	CSARGTRVRNTEAFF	TGCAGTGCTAGAGGGACACGGGTTCGGAACACTGAAGCTTTCTTT
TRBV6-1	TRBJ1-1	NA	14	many	CASSYGVGSTEAFF	TGTGCCAGCAGTTATGGGGTAGGGTCCACTGAAGCTTTCTTT
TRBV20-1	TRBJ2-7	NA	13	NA	CSARDLAAYEQYF	TGCAGTGCAAGGGACTTAGCGGCCTACGAGCAGTACTTC
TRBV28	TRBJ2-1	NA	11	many	CASTFGNEQFF	TGTGCCAGCACCTTTGGGAATGAGCAGTTCTTC
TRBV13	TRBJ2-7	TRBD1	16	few	CASSLGRTGIPYEQYF	TGTGCCAGCAGCTTAGGCCGGACAGGGATTCCCTACGAGCAGTACTTC
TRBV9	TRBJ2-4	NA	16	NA	CASSVDAGRPENIQYF	TGTGCCAGCAGCGTAGATGCCGGACGACCTGAAAACATTCAGTACTTC
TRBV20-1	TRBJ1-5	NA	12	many	CSARQDNQPQHF	TGCAGTGCTAGACAGGATAATCAGCCCCAGCATTTT
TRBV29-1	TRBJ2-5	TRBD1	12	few	CSVGTGEETQYF	TGCAGCGTAGGGACAGGGGAAGAGACCCAGTACTTC
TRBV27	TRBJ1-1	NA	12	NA	CASGRVNTEAFF	TGTGCCAGCGGTAGGGTGAACACTGAAGCTTTCTTT
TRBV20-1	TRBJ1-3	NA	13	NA	CSAIRPSGNTIYF	TGCAGTGCTATCAGGCCCTCTGGAAACACCATATATTTT
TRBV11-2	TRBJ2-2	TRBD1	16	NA	CASSWAGTGNTGELFF	TGTGCCAGCAGCTGGGCTGGGACAGGGAACACCGGGGAGCTGTTTTTT
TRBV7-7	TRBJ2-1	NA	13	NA	CASSFLSGAEQFF	TGTGCCAGCAGCTTTTTAAGCGGTGCTGAGCAGTTCTTC
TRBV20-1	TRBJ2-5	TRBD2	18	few	CSARDGLADRNRRETQYF	TGCAGTGCTAGAGATGGGCTAGCGGATCGAAATCGGCGAGAGACCCAGTACTTC
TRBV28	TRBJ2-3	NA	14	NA	CASSRQEELDTQYF	TGTGCCAGCAGCCGTCAGGAGGAATTAGATACGCAGTATTTT
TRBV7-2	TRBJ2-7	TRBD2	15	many	CASSLTSGPSFEQYF	TGTGCCAGCAGCTTAACTAGCGGGCCTTCCTTTGAGCAGTACTTC
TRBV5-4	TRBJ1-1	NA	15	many	CASSLDRGANTEAFF	TGTGCCAGCAGCTTGGATCGGGGTGCGAACACTGAAGCTTTCTTT
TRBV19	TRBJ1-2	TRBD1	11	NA	CASGTGNGYTF	TGTGCCAGTGGGACAGGGAATGGCTACACCTTC